A single T cell receptor beta chain is shown here with its context. Patients of the Seattle cohort, enrolled during active infection, were followed longitudinally. The entry originates in a study of blood T cell repertoires in COVID-19. Authors' methods: The authors estimated nucleated cell counts from reference gene primer amplification. Sequenced by immunoSEQ multiplex PCR; TCRdb stores in-frame clones only, minus some. D and trimming come from the DNA, and the V and J calls and clone size come from that table. Among a few hundred thousand clones listed, approximately 89% were seen once. The CDR3 covers 15 residues. V lost 6 bases and J lost 7; bases outside the gene matches: 10. Germline-derived CDR1 and CDR2 are LNHDA and SQIVND (reference sequence).

The TCR sequence derives from a woman aged 60-75 years with COVID-19, enrolled during active disease. The sequenced sample consisted of peripheral blood. The chain has TRBV19 and TRBJ1-5, with 9 positions matching TRBD1. DNA for the CDR3: TGTGCCAGTAGCCCGGACAGGGGCTTCGGACAGCCCCAGCATTTT. The encoded protein is CASSPDRGFGQPQHF.